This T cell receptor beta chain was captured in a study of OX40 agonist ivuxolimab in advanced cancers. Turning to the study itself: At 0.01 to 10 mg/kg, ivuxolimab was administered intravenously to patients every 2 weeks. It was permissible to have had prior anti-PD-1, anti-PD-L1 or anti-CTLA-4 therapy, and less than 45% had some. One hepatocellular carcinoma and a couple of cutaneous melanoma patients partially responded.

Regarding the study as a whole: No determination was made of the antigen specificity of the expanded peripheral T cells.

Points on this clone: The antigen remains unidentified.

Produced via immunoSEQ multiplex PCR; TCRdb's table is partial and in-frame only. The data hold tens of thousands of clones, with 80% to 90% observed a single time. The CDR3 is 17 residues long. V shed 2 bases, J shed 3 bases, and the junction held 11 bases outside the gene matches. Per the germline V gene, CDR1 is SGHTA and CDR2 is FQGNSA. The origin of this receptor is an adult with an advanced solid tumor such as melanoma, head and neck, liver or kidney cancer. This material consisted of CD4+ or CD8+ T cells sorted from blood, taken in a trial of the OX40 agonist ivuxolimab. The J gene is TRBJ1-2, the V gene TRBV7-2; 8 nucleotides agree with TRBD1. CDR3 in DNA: TGTGCCAGCAGCTTAACCCCCGGGACAGGCTTTGACTATGGCTACACCTTC. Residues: CASSLTPGTGFDYGYTF.